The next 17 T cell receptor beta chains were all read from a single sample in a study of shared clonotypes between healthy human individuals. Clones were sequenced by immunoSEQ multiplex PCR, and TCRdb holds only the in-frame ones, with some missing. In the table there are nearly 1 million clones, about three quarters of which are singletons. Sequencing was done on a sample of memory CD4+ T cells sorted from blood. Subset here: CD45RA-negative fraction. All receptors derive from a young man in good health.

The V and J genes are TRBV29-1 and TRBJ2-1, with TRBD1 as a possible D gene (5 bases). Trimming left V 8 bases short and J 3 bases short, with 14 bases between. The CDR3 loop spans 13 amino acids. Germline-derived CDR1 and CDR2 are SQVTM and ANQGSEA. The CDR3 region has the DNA TGCAGCCTCAGGCAGGGTGGCTACAATGAGCAGTTCTTC. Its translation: CSLRQGGYNEQFF.

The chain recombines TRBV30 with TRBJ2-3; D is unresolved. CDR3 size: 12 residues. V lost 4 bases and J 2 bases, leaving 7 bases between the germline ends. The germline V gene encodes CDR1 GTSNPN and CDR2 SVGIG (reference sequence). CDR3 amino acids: CAWNRDTDTQYF. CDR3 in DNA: TGTGCCTGGAACCGAGACACAGATACGCAGTATTTT.

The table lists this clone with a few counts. CDR3 in DNA: TGTGCCAGCAGCGGAGCCGGGTCTCCCCGCACAGATACGCAGTATTTT. This encodes CASSGAGSPRTDTQYF. The V call is TRBV9, the J call TRBJ2-3, with unresolved D. The ends were cut back, 3 bases at V and 1 base at J, with 15 bases in the middle. The CDR3 sequence is 16 residues long. CDR1 is SGDLS and CDR2 is YYNGEE in the germline V gene.

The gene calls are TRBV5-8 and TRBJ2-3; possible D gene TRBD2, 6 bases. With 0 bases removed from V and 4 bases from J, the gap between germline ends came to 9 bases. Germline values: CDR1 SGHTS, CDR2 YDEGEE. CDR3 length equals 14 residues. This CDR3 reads CASSLGRGSDTQYF. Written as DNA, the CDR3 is TGTGCCAGCAGCTTGGGGCGGGGTTCAGATACGCAGTATTTT.

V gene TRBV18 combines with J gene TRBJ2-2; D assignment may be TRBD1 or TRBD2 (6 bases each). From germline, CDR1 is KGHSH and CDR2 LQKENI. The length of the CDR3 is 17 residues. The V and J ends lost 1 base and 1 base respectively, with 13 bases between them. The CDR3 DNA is TGTGCCAGCTCACCACAAACTGGGGGGCTGAACACCGGGGAGCTGTTTTTT. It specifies CASSPQTGGLNTGELFF.

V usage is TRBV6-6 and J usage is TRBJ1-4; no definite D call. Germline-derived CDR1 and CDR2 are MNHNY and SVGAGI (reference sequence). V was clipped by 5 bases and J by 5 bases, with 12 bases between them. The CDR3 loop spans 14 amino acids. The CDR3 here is CASSDLLGNEKLFF. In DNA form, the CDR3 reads TGTGCCAGCAGTGACCTTTTAGGGAATGAAAAACTGTTTTTT.

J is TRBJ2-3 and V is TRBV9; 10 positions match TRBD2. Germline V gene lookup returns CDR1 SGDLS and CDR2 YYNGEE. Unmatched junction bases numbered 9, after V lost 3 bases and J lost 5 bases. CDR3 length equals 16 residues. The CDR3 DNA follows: TGTGCCAGCAGCGCCATGCTAGCGGGGGCGGGAGATACGCAGTATTTT. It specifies CASSAMLAGAGDTQYF.

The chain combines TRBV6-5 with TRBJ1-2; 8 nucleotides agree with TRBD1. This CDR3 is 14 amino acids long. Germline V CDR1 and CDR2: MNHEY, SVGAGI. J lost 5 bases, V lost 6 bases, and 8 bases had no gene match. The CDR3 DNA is TGTGCCAGCAGGGCGGACAGGGAGCTTTATGGCTACACCTTC. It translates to CASRADRELYGYTF.

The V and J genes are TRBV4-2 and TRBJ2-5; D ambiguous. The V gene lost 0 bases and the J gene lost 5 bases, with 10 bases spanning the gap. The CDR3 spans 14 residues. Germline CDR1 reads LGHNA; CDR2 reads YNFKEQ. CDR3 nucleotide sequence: TGTGCCAGCAGCCAAGATGAACGGTGGGAGACCCAGTACTTC. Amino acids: CASSQDERWETQYF.

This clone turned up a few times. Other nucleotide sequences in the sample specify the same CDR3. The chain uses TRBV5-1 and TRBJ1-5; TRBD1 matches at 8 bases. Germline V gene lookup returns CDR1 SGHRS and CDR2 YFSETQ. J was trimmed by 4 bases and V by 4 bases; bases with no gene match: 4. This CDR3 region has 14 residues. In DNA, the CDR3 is TGCGCCAGCAGCCCAGGGACAGGAAATCAGCCCCAGCATTTT. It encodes CASSPGTGNQPQHF.

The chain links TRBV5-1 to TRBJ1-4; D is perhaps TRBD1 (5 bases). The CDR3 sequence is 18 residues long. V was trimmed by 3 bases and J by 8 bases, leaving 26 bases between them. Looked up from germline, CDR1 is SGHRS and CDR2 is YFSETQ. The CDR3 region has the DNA TGCGCCAGCAGCTCGACAGCCTCTTCGAATAAAATCCTGGAAAAACTGTTTTTT. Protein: CASSSTASSNKILEKLFF.

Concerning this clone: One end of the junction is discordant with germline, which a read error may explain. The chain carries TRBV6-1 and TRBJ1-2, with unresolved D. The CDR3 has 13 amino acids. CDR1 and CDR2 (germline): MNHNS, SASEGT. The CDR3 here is CATSVAEIMRYTF. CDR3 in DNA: TGTGCCACCAGTGTGGCAGAGATTATGCGCTACACCTTC.

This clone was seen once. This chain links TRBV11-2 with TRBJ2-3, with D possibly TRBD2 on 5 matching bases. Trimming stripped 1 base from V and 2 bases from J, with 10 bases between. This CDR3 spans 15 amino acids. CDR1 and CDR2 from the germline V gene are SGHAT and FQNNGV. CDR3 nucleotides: TGTGCCAGCAGCTTAGGCGGAGGATACACAGATACGCAGTATTTT. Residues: CASSLGGGYTDTQYF.

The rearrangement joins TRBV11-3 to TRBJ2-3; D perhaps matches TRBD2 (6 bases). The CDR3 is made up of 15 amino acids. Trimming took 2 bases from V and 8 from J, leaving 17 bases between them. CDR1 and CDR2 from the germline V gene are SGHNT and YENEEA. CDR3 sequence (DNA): TGTGCCAGCAGCTTAACAGGAGGGACGGAGGGTACGCAGTATTTT. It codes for CASSLTGGTEGTQYF.

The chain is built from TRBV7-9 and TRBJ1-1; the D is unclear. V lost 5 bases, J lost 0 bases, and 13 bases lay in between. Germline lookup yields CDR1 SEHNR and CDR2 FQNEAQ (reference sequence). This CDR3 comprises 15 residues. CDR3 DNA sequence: TGTGCCAGCAGCCCATTTGGTGCTTTGAACACTGAAGCTTTCTTT. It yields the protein CASSPFGALNTEAFF.

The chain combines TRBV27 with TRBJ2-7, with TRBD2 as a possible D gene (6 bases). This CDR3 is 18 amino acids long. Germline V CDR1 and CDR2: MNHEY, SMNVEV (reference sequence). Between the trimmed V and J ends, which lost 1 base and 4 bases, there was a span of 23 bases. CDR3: CASSLFMGGAGRAYEQYF. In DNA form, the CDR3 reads TGTGCCAGCAGTTTATTCATGGGGGGTGCGGGCAGGGCGTACGAGCAGTACTTC.

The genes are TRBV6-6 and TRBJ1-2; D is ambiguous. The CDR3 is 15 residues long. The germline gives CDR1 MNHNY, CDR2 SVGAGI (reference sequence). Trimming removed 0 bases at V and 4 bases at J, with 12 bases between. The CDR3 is CASSYSLKGSYGYTF. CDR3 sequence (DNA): TGTGCCAGCAGTTACTCCTTGAAGGGTAGCTATGGCTACACCTTC.